This T cell receptor beta chain is from a study of blood T cells in healthy people across ages. Each donor supplied 8 to 10 milliliters of peripheral blood. The authors ran a second PCR of about 6 to 11 cycles using a sample-barcoded 5' primer and a J-beta primer mix. Each CDR3 protein is one row after TCRdb ran MiXCR on the 5' RACE reads. There are about a million distinct CDR3 sequences in the sample; about 53% occur only once, and about a fifth lies in the top ten. Findings and limits, study-wide: Fewer expanded clones and more diversity marked long-lived versus aged donors. Diversity estimates drawn from one million T cells were deemed underestimates.

Germline V gene lookup returns CDR1 LNHDA and CDR2 SQIVND (reference sequence). Deletions cut 7 bases from V and 4 bases from J, with 11 bases between. CDR3 length equals 13 residues. Notes on this clonotype: Antigen unknown.

V gene TRBV19 combines with J gene TRBJ1-5; D is perhaps TRBD1 (5 bases). The receptor was isolated from a woman aged 60-75 years in good health. The sequenced sample consisted of blood. CDR3 coding DNA: TGTGCCAGTATGGACCCAGGGAATCAGCCCCAGCATTTT. Translated: CASMDPGNQPQHF.